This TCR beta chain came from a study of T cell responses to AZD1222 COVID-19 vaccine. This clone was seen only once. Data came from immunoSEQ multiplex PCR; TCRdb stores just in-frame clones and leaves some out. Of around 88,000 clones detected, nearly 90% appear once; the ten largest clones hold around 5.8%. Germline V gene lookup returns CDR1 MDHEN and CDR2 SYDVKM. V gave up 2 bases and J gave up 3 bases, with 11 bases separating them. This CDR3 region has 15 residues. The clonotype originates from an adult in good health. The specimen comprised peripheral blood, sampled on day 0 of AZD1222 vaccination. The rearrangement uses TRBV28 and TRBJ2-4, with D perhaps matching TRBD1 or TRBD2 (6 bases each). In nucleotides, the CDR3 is TGTGCCAGCAGTTTAGGCAGGGGAGGCAAAAACATTCAGTACTTC. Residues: CASSLGRGGKNIQYF.